This TCR beta chain was recovered during a study of blood T cell repertoires in COVID-19. Across the study: PBMCs, B-cell-depleted T cells, or T cells provided the cDNA or gDNA that made up the material.

Authors' processing steps: It was from reference gene primer amplification that nucleated cell counts were estimated. TCRdb's copy holds only in-frame clones and misses some; the assay was immunoSEQ multiplex PCR. V, J and clone size are those of that table, while D and trimming were read from the DNA. The repertoire includes approximately 84,000 clones, 80% of them detected once, and 16% sits in the top ten. The CDR3 loop spans 13 amino acids. CDR1 and CDR2 from the germline V gene are SGHKS and YYEKEE (reference sequence). Trimming pared 2 bases from V and 2 bases from J, leaving 7 bases between. Source material: peripheral blood. The chain joins TRBV5-5 to TRBJ1-1, with no clear D. The TCR sequence derives from a human donor in a cohort sampled during active COVID-19. In DNA form, the CDR3 reads TGTGCCAGCAGCTTACGGGTAAACACTGAAGCTTTCTTT. Translating gives CASSLRVNTEAFF.